This T cell receptor beta chain comes out of a study of T cell changes during pregnancy in multiple sclerosis. Germline CDR1 and CDR2: LGHNA and YNFKEQ. This CDR3 has 15 amino acids. Trimming took off 4 bases at V and 4 bases at J, with 16 bases between the two ends. Some clones are missing from TCRdb's copy, which holds only in-frame ones; the method was immunoSEQ multiplex PCR. The sample gives 45,000 to 50,000 clones, roughly 94% of which show up once; approximately 5.5% is in the top ten. This chain links TRBV4-2 with TRBJ1-2; D might be TRBD1 (6 bases). The TCR sequence derives from a female donor with multiple sclerosis, enrolled in a pregnancy study. The sequenced sample was CD8+ T cells from peripheral blood mononuclear cells, obtained before pregnancy. CDR3 bases: TGTGCCAGCAGCCCCCAACAGGGAGGGGTCTATGGCTACACCTTC. It is translated as CASSPQQGGVYGYTF.